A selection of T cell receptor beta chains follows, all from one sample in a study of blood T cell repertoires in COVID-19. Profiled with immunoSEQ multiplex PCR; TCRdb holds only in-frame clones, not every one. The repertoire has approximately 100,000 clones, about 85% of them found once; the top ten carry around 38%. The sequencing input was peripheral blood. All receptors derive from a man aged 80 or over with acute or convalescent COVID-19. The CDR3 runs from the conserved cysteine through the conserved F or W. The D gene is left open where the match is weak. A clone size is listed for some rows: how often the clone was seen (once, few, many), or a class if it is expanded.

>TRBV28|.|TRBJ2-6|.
TGTGCCAGCAGTTTATTAGCTCGGGGGTCCGGGGCCAACGTCCTGACTTTC
CASSLLARGSGANVLTF
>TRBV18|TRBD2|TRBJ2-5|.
TGTGCCAGCTCACCCGCAGCGGGAGTAGAGACCCAGTACTTC
CASSPAAGVETQYF
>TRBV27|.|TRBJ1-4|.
TGTGCCAGCAGTCTAATACCCCAATTGCGGTTGAATGAAAAACTGTTTTTT
CASSLIPQLRLNEKLFF
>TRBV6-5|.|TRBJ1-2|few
TGTGCCAGCAGTCCAGACGGGAAATATGGCTACACCTTC
CASSPDGKYGYTF
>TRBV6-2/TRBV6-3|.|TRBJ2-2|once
TGTGCCAGCAGTTACGATCCCGGGACACGTAACACCGGGGAGCTGTTTTTT
CASSYDPGTRNTGELFF
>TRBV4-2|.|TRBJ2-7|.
TGTGCCAGCAGCCAAGGACTCTCATACTCCTACGAGCAGTACTTC
CASSQGLSYSYEQYF
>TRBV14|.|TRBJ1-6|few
TGTGCCAGCAGCCAAGCGATGGGCAGCTATAATTCACCCCTCCACTTT
CASSQAMGSYNSPLHF
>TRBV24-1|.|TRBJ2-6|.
TGTGCCACCCAGGGCTACGGGGCCAACGTCCTGACTTTC
CATQGYGANVLTF
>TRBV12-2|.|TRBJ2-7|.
TGTGCAAGTCGCTCTCGGGACAGGGCCTACGAGCAGTACTTC
CASRSRDRAYEQYF
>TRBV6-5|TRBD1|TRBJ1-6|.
TGTGCCAGCAGTTACACCGGACAGGGGCTCGCCTCACCCCTCCACTTT
CASSYTGQGLASPLHF
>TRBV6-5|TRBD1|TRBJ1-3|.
TGTGCCAGCAGGAGACAGGGGATCTCTGGAAACACCATATATTTT
CASRRQGISGNTIYF
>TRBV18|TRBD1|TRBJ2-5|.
TGTGCCAGCTCTAGGACAGGTGGCCAAGAGACCCAGTACTTC
CASSRTGGQETQYF
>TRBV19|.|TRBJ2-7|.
TGTGCCAGTAATCCGGACAGAAACAAAAGCTCCTACGAGCAGTACTTC
CASNPDRNKSSYEQYF
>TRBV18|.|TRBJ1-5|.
TGTGCCAGCTCACCATCGGGAAACACTGTGAGCAATCAGCCCCAGCATTTT
CASSPSGNTVSNQPQHF
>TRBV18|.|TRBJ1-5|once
TGTGCCAGCTCATCTAGAGCGGGACAAATCAATCAGCCCCAGCATTTT
CASSSRAGQINQPQHF
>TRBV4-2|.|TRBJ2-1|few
TGTGCCAGCAGCCCCCCCAGGGCCTACAATGAGCAGTTCTTC
CASSPPRAYNEQFF
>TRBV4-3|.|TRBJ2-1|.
TGCGCCAGCAGCCAAGATCTGGGGGCAGGCTACAATGAGCAGTTCTTC
CASSQDLGAGYNEQFF
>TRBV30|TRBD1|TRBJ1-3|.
TGTGCCTGGAGCGCTCGACAGGGTCCCGGAAACACCATATATTTT
CAWSARQGPGNTIYF
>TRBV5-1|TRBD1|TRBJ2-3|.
TGCGCCAGCATGGGGACCGGGACAGGGGTTGCAGATACGCAGTATTTT
CASMGTGTGVADTQYF
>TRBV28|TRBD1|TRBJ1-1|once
TGTGCCAGCAGTTTGCCGCGGACAGGGAACACTGAAGCTTTCTTT
CASSLPRTGNTEAFF
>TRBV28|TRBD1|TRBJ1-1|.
TGTGCCAGCAGTATCCCGGGACAGACCACTGAAGCTTTCTTT
CASSIPGQTTEAFF
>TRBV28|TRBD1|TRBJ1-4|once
TGTGCCAGCAGTTCAGGGGGCTTTGAAAAACTGTTTTTT
CASSSGGFEKLFF
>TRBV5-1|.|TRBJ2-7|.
TGCGCCAGCAGCTTTGTCGGGTACGAGCAGTACTTC
CASSFVGYEQYF
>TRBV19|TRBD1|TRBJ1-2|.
TGTGCCAGTAGGACAGGGGGCGGTGGCTACACCTTC
CASRTGGGGYTF
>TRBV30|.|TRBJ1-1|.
TGTGCCTGCCTACGGGTGAACACTGAAGCTTTCTTT
CACLRVNTEAFF
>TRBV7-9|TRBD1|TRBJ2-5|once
TGTGCCAGCAGCTTGAACAGGGGATTGGAGACCCAGTACTTC
CASSLNRGLETQYF
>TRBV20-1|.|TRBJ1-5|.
TGCAGTGCTAGTGTGACAGAACGTAATCAGCCCCAGCATTTT
CSASVTERNQPQHF
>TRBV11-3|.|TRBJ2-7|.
TGTGCCAGCAGCTTGAGGGGAGGCTACGAGCAGTACTTC
CASSLRGGYEQYF
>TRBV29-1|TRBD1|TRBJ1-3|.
TGCAGCGTTCGGGACAGGGAAGGTGCTGGAAACACCATATATTTT
CSVRDREGAGNTIYF
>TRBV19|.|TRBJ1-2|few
TGTGCCAGTAGTATCGACAGCGGGTCGTATGGCTACACCTTC
CASSIDSGSYGYTF
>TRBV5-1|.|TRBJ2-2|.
TGCGCCAGCAGCTTACAGGGCACCGGGGAGCTGTTTTTT
CASSLQGTGELFF
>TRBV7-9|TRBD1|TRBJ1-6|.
TGTGCCAGCAGCTACCCCAGCTTACGGACAGGGGTGTCACCCCTCCACTTT
CASSYPSLRTGVSPLHF
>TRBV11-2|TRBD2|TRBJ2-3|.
TGTGCCAGCAGCCGGGGACTACGTGAGGATACGCAGTATTTT
CASSRGLREDTQYF
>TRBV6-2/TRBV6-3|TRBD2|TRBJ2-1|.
TGTGCCAGCAGTACAGGGACTAGCGGGCAGCAGTTCTTC
CASSTGTSGQQFF
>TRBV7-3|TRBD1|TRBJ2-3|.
TGTGCCAGCAGCTCAGGGGGCCAAATAACAGATACGCAGTATTTT
CASSSGGQITDTQYF
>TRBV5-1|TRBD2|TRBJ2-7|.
TGCGCCAGCAAGCTAGCGGGAATAAACTACGAGCAGTACTTC
CASKLAGINYEQYF
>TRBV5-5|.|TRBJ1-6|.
TGTGCCAGCAGCCTACAGGGCCCGGGAAATTCACCCCTCCACTTT
CASSLQGPGNSPLHF
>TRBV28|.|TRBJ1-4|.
TGTGCCAGCAGTCACGCAGGGGCGCCAAAACTGTTTTTT
CASSHAGAPKLFF
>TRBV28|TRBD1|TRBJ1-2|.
TGTGCCAGCAGTTCCCGCAGGGGGTCGGGGTATGGCTACACCTTC
CASSSRRGSGYGYTF
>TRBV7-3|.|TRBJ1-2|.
TGTGCCAGCAGCTTCTCTGGTCCGGGGAAAGGTGGCTACACCTTC
CASSFSGPGKGGYTF